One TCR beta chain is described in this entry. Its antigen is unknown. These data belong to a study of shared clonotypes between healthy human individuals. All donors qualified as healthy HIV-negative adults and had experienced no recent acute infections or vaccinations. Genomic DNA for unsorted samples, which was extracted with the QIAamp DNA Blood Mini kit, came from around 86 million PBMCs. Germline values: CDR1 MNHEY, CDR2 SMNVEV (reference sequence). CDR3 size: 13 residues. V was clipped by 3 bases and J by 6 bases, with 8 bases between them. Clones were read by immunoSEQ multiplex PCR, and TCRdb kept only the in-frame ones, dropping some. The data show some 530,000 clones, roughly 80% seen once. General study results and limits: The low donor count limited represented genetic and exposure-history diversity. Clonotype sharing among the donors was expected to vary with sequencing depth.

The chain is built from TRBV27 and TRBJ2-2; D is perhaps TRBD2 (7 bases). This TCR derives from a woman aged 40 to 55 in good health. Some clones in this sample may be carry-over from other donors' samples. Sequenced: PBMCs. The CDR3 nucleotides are TGTGCCAGCAGTTTGGGGGGGCCCGGGGAGCTGTTTTTT. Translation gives CASSLGGPGELFF.